Presented here are 23 T cell receptor beta chains from one specimen sequenced in a study of T-cell memory formation after mild COVID-19. TCRdb processed the 5' RACE reads anew with MiXCR; each CDR3 protein has one entry. The data hold some 30,000 distinct CDR3 sequences, with around 6.8% observed a single time. Specimen: PBMCs or a T cell subset sorted from them (not recorded which). These receptors originate from an adult woman who had mild COVID-19 (a few samples of this study predate the infection). Cell type and time point are not known.

In this sample, this clonotype turned up many times. The rearrangement joins TRBV4-1 to TRBJ1-5, with D possibly TRBD1 on 5 matching bases. Germline-derived CDR1 and CDR2 are MGHRA and YSYEKL. The CDR3 consists of 15 residues. V was shortened by 0 bases and J by 6 bases, with 12 bases between the two germline ends. The chain's CDR3 is CASSQDMWGPQPQHF. The CDR3 coding sequence is TGCGCCAGCAGCCAAGATATGTGGGGACCTCAGCCCCAGCATTTT.

This clonotype was seen many times. The rearrangement links TRBV12-3 or TRBV12-4 to TRBJ2-5; 8 bases map to TRBD1. J was trimmed by 9 bases and V by 1 base; bases with no gene match: 10. This CDR3 region has 15 residues. The CDR3 nucleotides are TGTGCCAGCAGTTTAGTTTCAGGACAGGGAACGGCCCAGTACTTC. Translating gives CASSLVSGQGTAQYF.

This clonotype was observed many times. The gene calls are TRBV20-1 and TRBJ2-7; TRBD1 matches at 7 bases. The length of the CDR3 is 15 residues. The ends lost 6 bases at V and 4 bases at J; junction bases unmatched: 15. The V gene's germline CDR1 is DFQATT and CDR2 SNEGSKA (reference sequence). This chain's CDR3 is CSADRDSPEAYEQYF. Written as DNA, the CDR3 is TGCAGTGCCGACCGGGACAGCCCCGAGGCGTACGAGCAGTACTTC.

This clonotype was found many times. V and J are TRBV4-2 and TRBJ1-2; 10 bases fit TRBD1. CDR3 length: 17 amino acids. Trimming took 3 bases from V and 1 from J; bases not matched to a gene: 8. Germline CDR1 LGHNA, CDR2 YNFKEQ. CDR3 sequence reads: CASSHSDRGFLNYGYTF. The DNA of the CDR3 is TGTGCCAGCAGCCACTCGGACAGGGGGTTCCTTAACTATGGCTACACCTTC.

This clonotype was recorded at least ten times. The CDR3 DNA reads as TGCAGTGCTAGACCGACAGGTCTGAGCGAGCAGTACTTC. Translation: CSARPTGLSEQYF. This sequence joins TRBV20-1 and TRBJ2-7; weak D call: TRBD1 (6 bases). This CDR3 comprises 13 residues. Germline CDR1 reads DFQATT; CDR2 reads SNEGSKA (reference sequence). V shed 2 bases and J shed 6 bases, with 14 bases lying between them.

This clonotype was counted at least ten times. CDR3 sequence reads: CASSYRRGRLLPYEQYF. Written as DNA, the CDR3 is TGTGCCAGCAGTTACAGACGGGGGCGACTACTCCCCTACGAGCAGTACTTC. The rearrangement joins TRBV6-2 or TRBV6-3 to TRBJ2-7, with D perhaps given as TRBD1 or TRBD2 (6 bases each). V lost 2 bases and J lost 2, with 19 bases in between. The CDR3 totals 17 residues. Germline values: CDR1 MNHEY, CDR2 SVGEGT.

V and J are TRBV12-2 and TRBJ2-3; TRBD2, the D gene given by the table, was not confirmed from the DNA. TRBV12-2 is an annotated pseudogene. The CDR3 loop spans 19 amino acids. The DNA for the CDR3 is TGTGCAAGTCGCCGCAGCCGGACTAGCGGGAGAGGGGGCACAGATACGCAGTATTTT. Its translation: CASRRSRTSGRGGTDTQYF.

The genes are TRBV5-6 and TRBJ1-3; a possible D gene is TRBD1 (6 bases). CDR3 length: 16 amino acids. Germline V gives CDR1 SGHDT, CDR2 YYEEEE. The ends were cut back, 3 bases at V and 0 bases at J, with 13 bases in the middle. The CDR3 loop reads CASSSQGSRSGNTIYF. CDR3 bases: TGTGCCAGCAGCTCACAGGGAAGCCGCTCTGGAAACACCATATATTTT.

The chain is built from TRBV19 and TRBJ1-5; D unclear. This CDR3 comprises 13 residues. V lost 9 bases to trimming and J lost 9 bases, with 18 bases between them. The V gene's germline CDR1 is LNHDA and CDR2 SQIVND (reference sequence). The CDR3 DNA is TGTGCCAGCTCGGATCACCGGTCCGGGCCCCAGCATTTT. This gives the protein CASSDHRSGPQHF. The full variable domain, its missing parts supplied by reference TRBV19 and TRBJ1-5, is DGGITQSPKYLFRKEGQNVTLSCEQNLNHDAMYWYRQDPGQGLRLIYYSQIVNDFQKGDIAEGYSVSREKKESFPLTVTSAQKNPTAFYLCASSDHRSGPQHFGDGTRLSIL.

This clonotype showed up just a few times. V and J are TRBV12-5 and TRBJ2-5; D remains unclear. Trimming took off 2 bases at V and 0 bases at J, with 16 bases between the two ends. Germline V lookup: CDR1 LGHNT, CDR2 FRNRAP. The length of the CDR3 is 17 residues. CDR3 coding DNA: TGTGCTAGTGGTTTGTTAACGGGCCAGTTGTACCAAGAGACCCAGTACTTC. Translating gives CASGLLTGQLYQETQYF.

The chain couples TRBV12-5 to TRBJ1-3; 9 bases fit TRBD1. Germline assignment: CDR1 LGHNT and CDR2 FRNRAP. J was trimmed by 0 bases and V by 0 bases; bases with no gene match: 9. CDR3 length: 19 residues. CDR3 nucleotide sequence: TGTGCTAGTGGTTTGGTACGAAATACAGGGGGCTTCTCTGGAAACACCATATATTTT. Translation gives CASGLVRNTGGFSGNTIYF.

The table lists this clonotype with many counts. V gene TRBV9 combines with J gene TRBJ2-7; TRBD2 agrees at 8 bases. The CDR3 length is 17 residues. The germline CDR1 and CDR2 sequences are SGDLS and YYNGEE. The ends lost 4 bases at V and 5 bases at J; junction bases unmatched: 17. Here the CDR3 DNA reads TGTGCCAGCAGCAACCGGGGCCGGAGCGGGAGTCCTGACGAGCAGTACTTC. Its protein is CASSNRGRSGSPDEQYF.

This clonotype appeared many times. This CDR3 reads CASSQAGAGVQFF. In DNA, the CDR3 is TGTGCCAGCAGCCAAGCAGGCGCCGGAGTGCAGTTCTTC. The rearrangement uses TRBV14 and TRBJ2-1, with D uncertain. V gave up 1 base and J gave up 12 bases, with 13 bases separating them. Germline V gene lookup returns CDR1 SGHDN and CDR2 FVKESK. This CDR3 comprises 13 residues.

This clonotype has at least ten counts. V and J are TRBV7-2 and TRBJ2-7; D possibly corresponds to TRBD2 (6 bases). CDR3 size: 15 residues. Germline CDR1 reads SGHTA; CDR2 reads FQGNSA. V lost 6 bases to trimming and J lost 2 bases, with 17 bases between them. The CDR3 bases are TGTGCCAGCAGACCTGGGACTGCTGGTACCTACGAGCAGTACTTC. Amino acid sequence: CASRPGTAGTYEQYF.

This clonotype was counted many times. The DNA of the CDR3 is TGTGCCACCAGTGATCCCTCTTCGACAGGCGGGGAGCTGTTTTTT. Residues: CATSDPSSTGGELFF. The rearrangement joins TRBV24-1 to TRBJ2-2; tentatively, D is TRBD1 (6 bases). The germline V gene encodes CDR1 KGHDR and CDR2 SFDVKD. Trimming pared 3 bases from V and 7 bases from J, leaving 14 bases between. This CDR3 region has 15 residues.

This clonotype was seen repeatedly, ten times or more. The chain links TRBV24-1 to TRBJ2-2, with D hard to call. This CDR3 has 18 amino acids. Germline CDR1 reads KGHDR; CDR2 reads SFDVKD. V lost 0 bases and J 0 bases, leaving 13 bases between the germline ends. CDR3 sequence: CATSDLRRDLTNTGELFF. CDR3 in DNA: TGTGCCACCAGTGATTTGCGGAGAGACCTGACGAACACCGGGGAGCTGTTTTTT.

This clonotype is judged medium-sized. This chain links TRBV7-2 with TRBJ2-1; D is ambiguous. The CDR3 spans 15 residues. Germline V gene data show CDR1 as SGHTA and CDR2 as FQGNSA. Between the trimmed V and J ends, which lost 2 bases and 5 bases, there was a span of 13 bases. The CDR3 DNA reads TGTGCCAGCAGCTTAAGACGGACCGAGAACAATGAGCAGTTCTTC. It codes for CASSLRRTENNEQFF.

Many counts were recorded for this clonotype. The chain carries TRBV6-1 and TRBJ1-1; D is unresolved. CDR1 MNHNS and CDR2 SASEGT come from the germline V gene. The CDR3 totals 14 residues. The V end was cut by 6 bases, the J end by 4 bases, with 15 bases between. The CDR3 here is CASRKASGSTEAFF. The CDR3 DNA reads TGTGCCAGCAGGAAAGCGTCGGGGAGCACTGAAGCTTTCTTT.

This clonotype showed up many times. The J gene is TRBJ1-2, the V gene TRBV7-2; 7 bases are a match to TRBD1. The CDR3 is 15 amino acids. With 3 bases clipped from V and 3 bases from J, the junction kept 7 bases outside the gene matches. CDR1 is SGHTA and CDR2 is FQGNSA in the germline V gene. The CDR3 is CASSFSFGQDYGYTF. As DNA, the CDR3 is TGTGCCAGCAGCTTCAGCTTCGGACAGGACTATGGCTACACCTTC.

This clonotype has a count of ten or more. The chain joins TRBV9 to TRBJ2-3, with 7 bases lining up with TRBD1. The CDR3 sequence is 14 residues long. V gave up 5 bases and J gave up 6 bases; unmatched junction bases: 9. Germline V gives CDR1 SGDLS, CDR2 YYNGEE. CDR3 amino acids: CASRGDSAVDTQYF. The CDR3 DNA is TGTGCCAGCAGGGGGGACAGTGCTGTTGATACGCAGTATTTT.

This clonotype appeared many times. J is TRBJ2-7 and V is TRBV5-4; 9 nucleotides agree with TRBD2. V was clipped by 4 bases and J by 5 bases; unmatched bases: 10. This CDR3 has 15 residues. The germline gives CDR1 SGHNT, CDR2 YYREEE (reference sequence). CDR3 bases: TGTGCCAGCAGCGCCGACAAGCGGGGGGTCGACGAGCAGTACTTC. Protein: CASSADKRGVDEQYF.

This clonotype occurred many times. This chain connects TRBV5-1 to TRBJ2-3; D uncertain. CDR3 length: 16 amino acids. V lost 0 bases to trimming and J lost 2 bases, with 13 bases between them. Germline V gene lookup returns CDR1 SGHRS and CDR2 YFSETQ. CDR3 DNA: TGCGCCAGCAGCTTGGGGCTAGATGAATCCACAGATACGCAGTATTTT. This sequence encodes CASSLGLDESTDTQYF.

CDR3 residues: CASSLRDGTGALAKNIQYF. The CDR3 DNA follows: TGTGCCAGCAGCTTACGGGATGGAACGGGAGCGTTAGCCAAAAACATTCAGTACTTC. The J gene is TRBJ2-4, the V gene TRBV7-2; D is possibly TRBD2 (6 bases). This CDR3 is 19 amino acids long. V lost 2 bases and J 0 bases, leaving 20 bases between the germline ends. Germline V CDR1 and CDR2: SGHTA, FQGNSA. Drawing the rest from reference TRBV7-2 and TRBJ2-4, the complete variable domain is GAGVSQSPSNKVTEKGKDVELRCDPISGHTALYWYRQSLGQGLEFLIYFQGNSAPDKSGLPSDRFSAERTGGSVSTLTIQRTQQEDSAVYLCASSLRDGTGALAKNIQYFGAGTRLSVL.